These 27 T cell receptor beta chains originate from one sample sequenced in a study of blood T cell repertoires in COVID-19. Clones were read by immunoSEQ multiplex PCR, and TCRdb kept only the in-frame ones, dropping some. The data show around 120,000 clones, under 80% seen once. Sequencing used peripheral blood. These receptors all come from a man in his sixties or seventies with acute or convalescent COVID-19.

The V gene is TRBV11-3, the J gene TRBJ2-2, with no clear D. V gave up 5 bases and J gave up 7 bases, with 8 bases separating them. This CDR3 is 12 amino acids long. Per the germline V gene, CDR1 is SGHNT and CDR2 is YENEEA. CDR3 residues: CASSLHIGELFF. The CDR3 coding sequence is TGTGCCAGCAGCCTCCACATCGGGGAGCTGTTTTTT.

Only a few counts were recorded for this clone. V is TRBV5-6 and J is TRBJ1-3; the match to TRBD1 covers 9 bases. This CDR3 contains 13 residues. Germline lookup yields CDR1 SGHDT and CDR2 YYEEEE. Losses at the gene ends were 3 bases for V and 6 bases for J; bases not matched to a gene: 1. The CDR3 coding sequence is TGTGCCAGCAGCTGGGACAGGGTAAACACCATATATTTT. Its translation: CASSWDRVNTIYF. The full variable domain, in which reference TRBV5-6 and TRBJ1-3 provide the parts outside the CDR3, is DAGVTQSPTHLIKTRGQQVTLRCSPKSGHDTVSWYQQALGQGPQFIFQYYEEEERQRGNFPDRFSGHQFPNYSSELNVNALLLGDSALYLCASSWDRVNTIYFGEGSWLTVV.

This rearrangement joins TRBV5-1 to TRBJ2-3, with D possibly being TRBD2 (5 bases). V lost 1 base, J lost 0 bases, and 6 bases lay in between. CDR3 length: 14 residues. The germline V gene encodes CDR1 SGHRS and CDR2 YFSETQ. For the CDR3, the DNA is TGCGCCAGCAGCTTGAGGACTAGCACAGATACGCAGTATTTT. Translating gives CASSLRTSTDTQYF.

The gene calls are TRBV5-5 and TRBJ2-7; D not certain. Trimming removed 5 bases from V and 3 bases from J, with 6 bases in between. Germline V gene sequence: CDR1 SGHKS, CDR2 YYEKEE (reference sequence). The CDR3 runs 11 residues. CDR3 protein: CASSFVYEQYF. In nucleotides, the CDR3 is TGTGCCAGCAGTTTCGTCTACGAGCAGTACTTC.

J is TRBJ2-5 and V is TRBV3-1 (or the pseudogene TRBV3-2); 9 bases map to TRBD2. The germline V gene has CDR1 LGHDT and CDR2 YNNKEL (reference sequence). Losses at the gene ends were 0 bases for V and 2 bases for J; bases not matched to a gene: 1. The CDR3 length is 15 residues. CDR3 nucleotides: TGTGCCAGCAGCCAAGAGGCGGGGGGGCAAGAGACCCAGTACTTC. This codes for CASSQEAGGQETQYF.

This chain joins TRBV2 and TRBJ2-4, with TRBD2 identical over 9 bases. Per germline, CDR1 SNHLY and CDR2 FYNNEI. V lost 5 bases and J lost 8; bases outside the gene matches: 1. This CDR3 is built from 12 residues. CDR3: CASSTSGYIQYF. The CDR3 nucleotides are TGTGCCAGCAGTACTAGCGGGTACATTCAGTACTTC.

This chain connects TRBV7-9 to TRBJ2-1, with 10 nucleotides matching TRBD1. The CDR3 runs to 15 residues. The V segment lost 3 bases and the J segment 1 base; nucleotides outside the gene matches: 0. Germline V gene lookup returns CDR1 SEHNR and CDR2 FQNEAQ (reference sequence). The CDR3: CASSLDRGSYNEQFF. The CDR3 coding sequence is TGTGCCAGCAGCTTGGACAGGGGGTCCTACAATGAGCAGTTCTTC.

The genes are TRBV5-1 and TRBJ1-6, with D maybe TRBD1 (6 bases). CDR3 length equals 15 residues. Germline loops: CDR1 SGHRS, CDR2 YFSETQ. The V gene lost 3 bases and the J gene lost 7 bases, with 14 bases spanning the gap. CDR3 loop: CASSSDSPKNSPLHF. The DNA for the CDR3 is TGCGCCAGCAGCTCGGACAGCCCTAAGAATTCACCCCTCCACTTT.

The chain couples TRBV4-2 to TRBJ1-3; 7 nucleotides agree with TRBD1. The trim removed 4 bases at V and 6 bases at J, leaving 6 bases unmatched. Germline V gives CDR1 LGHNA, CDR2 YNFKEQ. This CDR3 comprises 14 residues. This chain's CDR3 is CASSRDRVENTIYF. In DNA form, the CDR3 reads TGTGCCAGCAGCCGAGACAGGGTTGAAAACACCATATATTTT.

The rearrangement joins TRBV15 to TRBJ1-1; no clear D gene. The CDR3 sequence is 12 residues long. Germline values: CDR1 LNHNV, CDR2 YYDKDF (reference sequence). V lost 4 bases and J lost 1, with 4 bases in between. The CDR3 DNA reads TGTGCCACCAGCACCAGGAACACTGAAGCTTTCTTT. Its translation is CATSTRNTEAFF.

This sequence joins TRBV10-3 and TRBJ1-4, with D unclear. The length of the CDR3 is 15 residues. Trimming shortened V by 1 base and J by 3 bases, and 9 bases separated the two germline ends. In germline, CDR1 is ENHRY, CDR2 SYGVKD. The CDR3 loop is CAISELRVANEKLFF. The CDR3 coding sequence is TGTGCCATCAGTGAGTTGCGGGTGGCTAATGAAAAACTGTTTTTT.

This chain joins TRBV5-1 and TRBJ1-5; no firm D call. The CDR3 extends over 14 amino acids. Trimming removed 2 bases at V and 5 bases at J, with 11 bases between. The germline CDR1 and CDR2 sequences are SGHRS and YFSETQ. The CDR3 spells CASSLGGADQPQHF. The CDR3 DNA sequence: TGCGCCAGCAGCTTAGGAGGCGCGGATCAGCCCCAGCATTTT.

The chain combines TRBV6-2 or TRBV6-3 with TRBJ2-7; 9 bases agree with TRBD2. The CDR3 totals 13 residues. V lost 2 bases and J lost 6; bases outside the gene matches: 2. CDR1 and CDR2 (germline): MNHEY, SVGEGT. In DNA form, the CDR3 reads TGTGCCAGCAGTTACGGACTAGCGTTCGAGCAGTACTTC. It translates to CASSYGLAFEQYF.

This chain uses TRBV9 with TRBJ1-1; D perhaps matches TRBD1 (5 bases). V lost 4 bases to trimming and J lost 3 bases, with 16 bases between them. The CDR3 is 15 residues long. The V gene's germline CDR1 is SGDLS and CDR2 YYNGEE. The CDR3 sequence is CASSYSIREDTEAFF. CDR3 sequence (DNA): TGTGCCAGCAGCTACTCCATCAGGGAGGACACTGAAGCTTTCTTT.

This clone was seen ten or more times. The CDR3 spells CSASQVEAFF. The DNA for the CDR3 is TGCAGTGCTAGTCAGGTAGAAGCTTTCTTT. This chain links TRBV20-1 with TRBJ1-1, with D uncertain. Germline V lookup: CDR1 DFQATT, CDR2 SNEGSKA (reference sequence). The CDR3 covers 10 residues. V was clipped by 3 bases and J by 8 bases, with 7 bases between them.

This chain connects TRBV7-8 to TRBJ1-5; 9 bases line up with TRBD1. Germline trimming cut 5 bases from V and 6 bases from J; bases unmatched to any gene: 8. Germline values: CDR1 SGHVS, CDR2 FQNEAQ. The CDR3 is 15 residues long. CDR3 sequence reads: CASSPQGAGFQPQHF. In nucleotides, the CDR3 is TGTGCCAGCAGCCCACAGGGGGCTGGTTTTCAGCCCCAGCATTTT. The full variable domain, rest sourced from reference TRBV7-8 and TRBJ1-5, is GAGVSQSPRYKVAKRGQDVALRCDPISGHVSLFWYQQALGQGPEFLTYFQNEAQLDKSGLPSDRFFAERPEGSVSTLKIQRTQQEDSAVYLCASSPQGAGFQPQHFGDGTRLSIL.

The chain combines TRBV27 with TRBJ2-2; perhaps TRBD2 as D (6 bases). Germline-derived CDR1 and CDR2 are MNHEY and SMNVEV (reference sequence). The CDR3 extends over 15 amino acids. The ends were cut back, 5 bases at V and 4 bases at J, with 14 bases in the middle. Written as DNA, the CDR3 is TGTGCCAGCAGTCCCCTGGGGGGTGGCACCGGGGAGCTGTTTTTT. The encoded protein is CASSPLGGGTGELFF.

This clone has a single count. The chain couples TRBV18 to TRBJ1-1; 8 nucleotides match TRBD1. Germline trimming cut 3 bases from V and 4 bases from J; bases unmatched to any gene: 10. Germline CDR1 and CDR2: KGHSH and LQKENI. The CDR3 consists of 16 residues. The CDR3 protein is CASSPTGDPFGTEAFF. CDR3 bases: TGTGCCAGCTCACCGACAGGGGACCCCTTTGGCACTGAAGCTTTCTTT.

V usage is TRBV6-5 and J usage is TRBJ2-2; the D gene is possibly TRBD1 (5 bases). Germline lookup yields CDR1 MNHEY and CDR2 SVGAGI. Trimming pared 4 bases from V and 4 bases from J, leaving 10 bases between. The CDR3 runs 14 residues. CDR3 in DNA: TGTGCCAGCAGTTCAGGGCAGGTCACCGGGGAGCTGTTTTTT. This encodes CASSSGQVTGELFF.

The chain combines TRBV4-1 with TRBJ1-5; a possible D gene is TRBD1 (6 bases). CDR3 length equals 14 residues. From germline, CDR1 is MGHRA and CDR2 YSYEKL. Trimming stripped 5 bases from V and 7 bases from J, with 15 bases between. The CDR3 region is CASSSQGSGQPQHF. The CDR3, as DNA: TGCGCCAGCAGCTCGCAGGGGTCCGGACAGCCCCAGCATTTT.

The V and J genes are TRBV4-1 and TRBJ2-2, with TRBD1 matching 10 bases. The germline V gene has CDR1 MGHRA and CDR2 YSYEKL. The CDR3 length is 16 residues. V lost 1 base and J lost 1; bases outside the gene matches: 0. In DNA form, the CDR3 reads TGCGCCAGCAGCCAAGGGGACAGGGGGAACACCGGGGAGCTGTTTTTT. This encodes CASSQGDRGNTGELFF.

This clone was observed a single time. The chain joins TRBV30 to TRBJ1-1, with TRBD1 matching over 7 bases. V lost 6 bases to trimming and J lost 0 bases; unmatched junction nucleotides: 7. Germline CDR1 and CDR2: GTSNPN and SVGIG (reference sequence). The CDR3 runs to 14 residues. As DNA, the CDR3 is TGTGCCTGCTCGGGACAGTACATGAACACTGAAGCTTTCTTT. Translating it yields CACSGQYMNTEAFF.

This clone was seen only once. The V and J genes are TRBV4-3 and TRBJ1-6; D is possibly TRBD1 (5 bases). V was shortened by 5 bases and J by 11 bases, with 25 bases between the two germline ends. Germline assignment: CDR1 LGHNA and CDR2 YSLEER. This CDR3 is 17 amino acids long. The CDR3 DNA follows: TGCGCCAGCAGCGTGACTACCGGGGGACTCTCTGGCACACCCCTCCACTTT. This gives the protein CASSVTTGGLSGTPLHF.

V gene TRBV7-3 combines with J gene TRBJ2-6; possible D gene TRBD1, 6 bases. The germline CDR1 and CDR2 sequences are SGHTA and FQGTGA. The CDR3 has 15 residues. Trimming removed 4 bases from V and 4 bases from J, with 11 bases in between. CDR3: CASSSGQYGANVLTF. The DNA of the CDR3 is TGTGCCAGCAGCTCTGGACAGTACGGGGCCAACGTCCTGACTTTC.

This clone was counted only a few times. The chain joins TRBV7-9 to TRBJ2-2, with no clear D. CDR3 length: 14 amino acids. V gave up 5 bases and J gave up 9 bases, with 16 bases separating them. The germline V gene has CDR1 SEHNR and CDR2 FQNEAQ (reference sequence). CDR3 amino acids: CASSHPSRSRELFF. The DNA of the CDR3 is TGTGCCAGCAGCCATCCCTCCCGGTCCCGGGAGCTGTTTTTT.

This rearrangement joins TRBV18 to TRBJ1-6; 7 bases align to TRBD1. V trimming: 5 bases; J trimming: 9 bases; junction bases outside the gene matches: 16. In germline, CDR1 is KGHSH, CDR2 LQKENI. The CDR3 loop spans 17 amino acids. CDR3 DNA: TGTGCCAGCTCAGCGCTCACGGGGAATAGGGACAGTTCACCCCTCCACTTT. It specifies CASSALTGNRDSSPLHF.

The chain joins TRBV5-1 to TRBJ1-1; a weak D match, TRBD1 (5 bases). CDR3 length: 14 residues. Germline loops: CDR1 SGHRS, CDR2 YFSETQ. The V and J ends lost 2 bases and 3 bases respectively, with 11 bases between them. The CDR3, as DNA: TGCGCCAGCAGCTTTGGGGCCCGGGACACTGAAGCTTTCTTT. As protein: CASSFGARDTEAFF.